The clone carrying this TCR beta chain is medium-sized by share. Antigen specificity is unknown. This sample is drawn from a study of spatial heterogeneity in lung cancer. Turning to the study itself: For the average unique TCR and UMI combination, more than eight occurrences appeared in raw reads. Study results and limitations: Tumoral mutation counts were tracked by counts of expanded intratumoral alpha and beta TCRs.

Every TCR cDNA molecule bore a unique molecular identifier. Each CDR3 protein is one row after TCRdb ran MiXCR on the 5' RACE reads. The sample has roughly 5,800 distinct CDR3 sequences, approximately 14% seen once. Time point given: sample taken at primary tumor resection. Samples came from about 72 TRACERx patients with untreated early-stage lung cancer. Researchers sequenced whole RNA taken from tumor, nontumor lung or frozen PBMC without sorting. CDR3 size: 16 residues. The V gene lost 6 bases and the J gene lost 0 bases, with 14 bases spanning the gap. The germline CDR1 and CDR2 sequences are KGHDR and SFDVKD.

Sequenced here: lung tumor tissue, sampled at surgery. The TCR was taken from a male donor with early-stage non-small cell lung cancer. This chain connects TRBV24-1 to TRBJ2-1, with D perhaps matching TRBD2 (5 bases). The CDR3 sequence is CATSRGSASSYNEQFF. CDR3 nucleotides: TGTGCCACCAGTCGGGGAAGCGCCAGCTCCTACAATGAGCAGTTCTTC.